The subject of this entry is one TCR beta chain. Measured with immunoSEQ multiplex PCR; TCRdb has only the in-frame clones, and not every one. The profile shows 150,000 to 200,000 clones, about four fifths of them singletons. The sample belongs to a study of blood T cell repertoires in COVID-19. Between the trimmed V and J ends, which lost 6 bases and 3 bases, there was a span of 14 bases. Germline loops: CDR1 MNHNY, CDR2 SVGAGI (reference sequence). The CDR3 contains 14 residues. The receptor was isolated from a man between 70 and 80 years old who had recovered from COVID-19. Sample: peripheral blood. This sequence joins TRBV6-6 and TRBJ1-1; D is perhaps TRBD1 (6 bases). The CDR3 sequence: CASRYKNRDTEAFF. The CDR3 DNA follows: TGTGCCAGCAGATATAAGAACAGGGACACTGAAGCTTTCTTT.